One and the same sample provided the 13 T cell receptor beta chains below, sequenced in a study of blood T cell repertoires in COVID-19. Generated by immunoSEQ multiplex PCR, the TCRdb table keeps only in-frame clones and is missing some. The sample yields around 120,000 clones, over 60% seen once. The sample taken for sequencing was peripheral blood. The receptors derive from a woman older than 75 with acute or convalescent COVID-19.

This clone was observed once. V is TRBV5-1 and J is TRBJ1-4, with 9 bases that match TRBD1. This CDR3 is 15 amino acids long. Germline loops: CDR1 SGHRS, CDR2 YFSETQ. Trimming at V came to 3 bases and at J to 6 bases, leaving 6 bases not matched to a gene. The CDR3 here is CASSSGGTGYEKLFF. In nucleotides, the CDR3 is TGCGCCAGCAGCTCTGGCGGGACAGGGTATGAAAAACTGTTTTTT.

The chain has TRBV7-2 and TRBJ2-5; 10 bases agree with TRBD2. The germline V gene encodes CDR1 SGHTA and CDR2 FQGNSA. The V gene end was trimmed by 2 bases and the J gene end by 4 bases; junction bases not matched to a gene: 7. The CDR3 has 16 residues. The CDR3 loop reads CASSLNLAGVRETQYF. The CDR3 bases are TGTGCCAGCAGCTTAAATCTAGCGGGAGTTCGAGAGACCCAGTACTTC.

V gene TRBV4-2 combines with J gene TRBJ2-1; a possible D gene is TRBD2 (6 bases). CDR1 and CDR2 from the germline V gene are LGHNA and YNFKEQ. CDR3 size: 16 residues. V was shortened by 2 bases and J by 5 bases, with 16 bases between the two germline ends. CDR3 sequence (DNA): TGTGCCAGCAGCCAAATTATTGGCGGGGCTGACAATGAGCAGTTCTTC. This encodes CASSQIIGGADNEQFF.

The chain has TRBV10-3 and TRBJ2-3, with a possible D match to TRBD1 (6 bases). The ends were cut back, 11 bases at V and 2 bases at J, with 17 bases in the middle. This CDR3 has 14 amino acids. Looked up from germline, CDR1 is ENHRY and CDR2 is SYGVKD. In nucleotides, the CDR3 is TGTGCCTCTTATAAGGGGGAGAACACAGATACGCAGTATTTT. As protein: CASYKGENTDTQYF.

The chain carries TRBV11-3 and TRBJ2-1; D is undetermined. CDR1 and CDR2 (germline): SGHNT, YENEEA. This CDR3 is 13 amino acids long. Trimming removed 1 base from V and 6 bases from J, with 7 bases in between. The CDR3 region is CASSLGQRNEQFF. The CDR3 DNA sequence: TGTGCCAGCAGCTTAGGGCAGCGCAATGAGCAGTTCTTC.

Regarding this clone: At the DNA level, this CDR3 is encoded by other sequences in the same sample as well. This chain links TRBV19 with TRBJ2-3; 8 positions match TRBD2. Germline V gene lookup returns CDR1 LNHDA and CDR2 SQIVND (reference sequence). Trimming removed 8 bases from V and 1 base from J; junction bases left unmatched: 2. The CDR3 consists of 13 residues. The CDR3, as DNA: TGTGCCAGTCGAGCGGGGGGCACAGATACGCAGTATTTT. Protein: CASRAGGTDTQYF. The full variable domain, in which reference TRBV19 and TRBJ2-3 provide the parts outside the CDR3, is DGGITQSPKYLFRKEGQNVTLSCEQNLNHDAMYWYRQDPGQGLRLIYYSQIVNDFQKGDIAEGYSVSREKKESFPLTVTSAQKNPTAFYLCASRAGGTDTQYFGPGTRLTVL.

The V gene is TRBV5-6, the J gene TRBJ2-6; TRBD1 matches 7 bases. V lost 1 base, J lost 0 bases, and 7 bases stayed unmatched. The germline CDR1 and CDR2 sequences are SGHDT and YYEEEE. The CDR3 has 18 residues. CDR3 DNA sequence: TGTGCCAGCAGCTTGTTGCAGGGGGTCGACTCTGGGGCCAACGTCCTGACTTTC. The encoded protein is CASSLLQGVDSGANVLTF.

The chain recombines TRBV5-1 with TRBJ1-1, with D tentatively TRBD1 (5 bases). V lost 5 bases, J lost 0 bases, and 17 bases lay in between. The CDR3 consists of 16 residues. From germline, CDR1 is SGHRS and CDR2 YFSETQ. CDR3 protein: CASRLTGTPVNTEAFF. CDR3 bases: TGCGCCAGCAGATTGACCGGGACTCCAGTGAACACTGAAGCTTTCTTT.

The V and J genes are TRBV28 and TRBJ2-7; 9 bases agree with TRBD2. Trimming cost V 7 bases and J 3 bases; bases outside gene matches: 13. Per germline, CDR1 MDHEN and CDR2 SYDVKM. This CDR3 region has 16 residues. For the CDR3, the DNA is TGTGCCAGCACCCCGGGGGGCGGGAGGGCCCGCTACGAGCAGTACTTC. Its protein is CASTPGGGRARYEQYF.

In this sample, this clone turned up a few times. The chain joins TRBV20-1 to TRBJ1-5; D is uncertain. Germline V CDR1 and CDR2: DFQATT, SNEGSKA (reference sequence). V gave up 3 bases and J gave up 0 bases, with 18 bases separating them. The CDR3 sequence is 17 residues long. CDR3 in DNA: TGCAGTGCTAGTCCACAGCTACCCGGACTTAGCAATCAGCCCCAGCATTTT. Its translation: CSASPQLPGLSNQPQHF.

This rearrangement joins TRBV5-8 to TRBJ2-3, with a tentative D call TRBD2 (6 bases). The length of the CDR3 is 17 residues. Looked up from germline, CDR1 is SGHTS and CDR2 is YDEGEE. V was trimmed by 3 bases and J by 0 bases, leaving 17 bases between them. The CDR3 DNA reads TGTGCCAGCAGCTACTTAACTCAGACTAGAAGCACAGATACGCAGTATTTT. This translates into CASSYLTQTRSTDTQYF.

This rearrangement joins TRBV11-3 to TRBJ2-1, with 10 nucleotides matching TRBD2. CDR3 length: 15 residues. V shed 2 bases, J shed 6 bases, and the junction held 4 bases outside the gene matches. CDR1 is SGHNT and CDR2 is YENEEA in the germline V gene. The CDR3 nucleotides are TGTGCCAGCAGCTTAACTAGCGGGGACCTCAATGAGCAGTTCTTC. It translates to CASSLTSGDLNEQFF. Full variable domain (rest looked up from reference TRBV11-3 and TRBJ2-1): EAGVVQSPRYKIIEKKQPVAFWCNPISGHNTLYWYLQNLGQGPELLIRYENEEAVDDSQLPKDRFSAERLKGVDSTLKIQPAELGDSAVYLCASSLTSGDLNEQFFGPGTRLTVL.

The rearrangement joins TRBV19 to TRBJ2-1; TRBD1 matches at 8 bases. This CDR3 comprises 15 residues. With 3 bases clipped from V and 9 bases from J, the junction kept 10 bases outside the gene matches. Per germline, CDR1 LNHDA and CDR2 SQIVND (reference sequence). The CDR3 sequence: CASSMRGQGISEQFF. The CDR3 DNA reads as TGTGCCAGTAGTATGCGCGGACAGGGAATAAGTGAGCAGTTCTTC.